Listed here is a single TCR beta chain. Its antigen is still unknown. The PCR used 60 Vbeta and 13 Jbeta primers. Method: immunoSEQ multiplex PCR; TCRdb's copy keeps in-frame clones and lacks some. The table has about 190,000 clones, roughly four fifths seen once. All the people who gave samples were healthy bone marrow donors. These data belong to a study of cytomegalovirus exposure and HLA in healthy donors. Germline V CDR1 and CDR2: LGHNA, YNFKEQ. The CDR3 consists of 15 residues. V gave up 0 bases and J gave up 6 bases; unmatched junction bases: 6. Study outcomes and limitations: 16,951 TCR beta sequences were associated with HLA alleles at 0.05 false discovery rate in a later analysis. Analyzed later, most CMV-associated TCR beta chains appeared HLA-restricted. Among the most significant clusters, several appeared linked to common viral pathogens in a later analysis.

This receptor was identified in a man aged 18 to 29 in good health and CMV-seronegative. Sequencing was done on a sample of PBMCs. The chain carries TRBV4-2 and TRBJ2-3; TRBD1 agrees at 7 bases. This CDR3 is CASSQDPGRGDTQYF. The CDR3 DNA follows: TGTGCCAGCAGCCAAGATCCCGGCAGGGGGGATACGCAGTATTTT.